This TCR beta chain was recorded in a study of T cells in Graves' hyperthyroidism and ophthalmopathy. Ten or more counts support this clonotype. The germline V and J ends were trimmed by 4 bases and 0 bases, with 7 bases remaining between them. The CDR3 is 14 amino acids. The germline CDR1 and CDR2 sequences are LGHDT and YNNKEL (reference sequence). The investigators amplified TCR beta CDR3 regions from RNA transcripts. The primer set for the first-round RT-PCR of the TCR CDR3 was HTBI. MiXCR was run by TCRdb on the multiplex PCR reads, yielding one entry per CDR3 protein. The sample contains hundreds of thousands of distinct CDR3 sequences, around 15% of which appear only once.

The rearrangement links TRBV3-1 to TRBJ1-5; a possible D gene is TRBD1 (5 bases). The sequence came from a woman in her 30s with Graves' hyperthyroidism. The sequencing sample was made of blood. This CDR3 reads CASSPGTSNQPQHF. CDR3 coding DNA: TGTGCCAGCAGCCCGGGGACTAGCAATCAGCCCCAGCATTTT.